This entry describes one TCR beta chain. These data are taken from a study of T cell changes during pregnancy in multiple sclerosis. Sequencing used immunoSEQ multiplex PCR; TCRdb keeps in-frame clones, though not all of them. The sample includes around 71,000 clones, more than 90% of them seen just once. With 2 bases removed from V and 5 bases from J, the gap between germline ends came to 9 bases. This CDR3 contains 13 residues. Germline V gives CDR1 SEHNR, CDR2 FQNEAQ (reference sequence). The chain uses TRBV7-9 and TRBJ1-2; no clear D gene. The source is a female donor with multiple sclerosis, enrolled in a pregnancy study. This specimen was peripheral blood, taken in the third trimester of pregnancy. Here the CDR3 DNA reads TGTGCCAGCAGCTTATTTCAGGCGTATGGCTACACCTTC. This gives the protein CASSLFQAYGYTF.